These 11 T cell receptor beta chains came from one sample sequenced in a study of cytomegalovirus exposure and HLA in healthy donors. Amplification used 60 Vbeta primers and 13 Jbeta primers. Method: immunoSEQ multiplex PCR; TCRdb's copy keeps in-frame clones and lacks some. The sample lists about 94,000 clones; 81% were seen once. The sequenced material came from PBMCs. These receptors were obtained from a human donor in good health.

DNA of the CDR3: TGTGCCAGCAGCCGCGTCGGGGTTCCCGGGGAGCTGTTTTTT. This encodes CASSRVGVPGELFF. This chain connects TRBV13 to TRBJ2-2; weak D call: TRBD2 (5 bases). CDR3 length: 14 residues. V lost 5 bases, J lost 6 bases, and 13 bases lay in between. CDR1 and CDR2 from the germline V gene are PRHDT and FYEKMQ (reference sequence).

This chain joins TRBV6-1 and TRBJ2-2; the D is unclear. Germline loops: CDR1 MNHNS, CDR2 SASEGT. This CDR3 spans 12 amino acids. Trimming removed 5 bases from V and 5 bases from J, with 6 bases in between. DNA of the CDR3: TGTGCCAGCAGTAAAACAACCGGGGAGCTGTTTTTT. Translated: CASSKTTGELFF.

The chain couples TRBV14 to TRBJ2-5, with 9 bases fitting TRBD2. Germline-derived CDR1 and CDR2 are SGHDN and FVKESK. With 0 bases clipped from V and 5 bases from J, the junction kept 13 bases outside the gene matches. This CDR3 region has 18 residues. In DNA, the CDR3 is TGTGCCAGCAGCCAAGAGGGTAGCGGGAGTGTCGGAATTGAGACCCAGTACTTC. It codes for CASSQEGSGSVGIETQYF.

V and J are TRBV4-1 and TRBJ2-1; the match to TRBD1 covers 7 bases. The germline gives CDR1 MGHRA, CDR2 YSYEKL. The CDR3 is 15 residues long. Germline trimming cut 0 bases from V and 6 bases from J; bases unmatched to any gene: 5. CDR3: CASSQDKGALNEQFF. In DNA form, the CDR3 reads TGCGCCAGCAGCCAAGATAAGGGGGCGCTCAATGAGCAGTTCTTC.

The J gene is TRBJ1-4, the V gene TRBV18, with 9 bases aligning to TRBD1. This CDR3 has 13 residues. Germline values: CDR1 KGHSH, CDR2 LQKENI. V was pared by 4 bases and J by 6 bases, with 0 bases of the junction left unmatched. CDR3 residues: CASSRTGDEKLFF. The CDR3 DNA sequence: TGTGCCAGCTCACGGACAGGGGATGAAAAACTGTTTTTT.

The J gene is TRBJ1-5, the V gene TRBV29-1, with D possibly TRBD1 on 6 matching bases. Trimming cost V 7 bases and J 3 bases, with 13 bases left between them. This CDR3 spans 13 amino acids. In germline, CDR1 is SQVTM, CDR2 ANQGSEA. The CDR3 protein is CSAADSLNQPQHF. DNA for the CDR3: TGCAGCGCGGCGGACAGCCTCAATCAGCCCCAGCATTTT. Complete variable domain (other parts from reference TRBV29-1 and TRBJ1-5): SAVISQKPSRDICQRGTSLTIQCQVDSQVTMMFWYRQQPGQSLTLIATANQGSEATYESGFVIDKFPISRPNLTFSTLTVSNMSPEDSSIYLCSAADSLNQPQHFGDGTRLSIL.

The chain carries TRBV10-3 and TRBJ1-5, with 8 bases fitting TRBD1. The V gene end was trimmed by 6 bases and the J gene end by 6 bases; junction bases not matched to a gene: 4. CDR3 length equals 13 residues. Looked up from germline, CDR1 is ENHRY and CDR2 is SYGVKD. CDR3 nucleotide sequence: TGTGCCATCAGGCAAGACAGGGGTCAGCCCCAGCATTTT. Translating it yields CAIRQDRGQPQHF.

The V call is TRBV7-9, the J call TRBJ2-5; possibly TRBD1 for D (6 bases). V shed 5 bases and J shed 2 bases, with 12 bases lying between them. This CDR3 is built from 14 residues. Germline assignment: CDR1 SEHNR and CDR2 FQNEAQ (reference sequence). The CDR3 spells CASSLTQGQETQYF. The CDR3 DNA reads as TGTGCCAGCAGCCTCACACAGGGACAAGAGACCCAGTACTTC.

The rearrangement joins TRBV29-1 to TRBJ2-2; 7 bases line up with TRBD2. This CDR3 contains 14 residues. Trimming took 7 bases from V and 4 from J; bases not matched to a gene: 9. Germline V gene lookup returns CDR1 SQVTM and CDR2 ANQGSEA. Here the CDR3 DNA reads TGCAGCGCCCGCCCGGGCGGGGGCACCGGGGAGCTGTTTTTT. It codes for CSARPGGGTGELFF.

The chain uses TRBV11-2 and TRBJ1-6; no reliable D call. Trimming removed 1 base from V and 7 bases from J, with 5 bases in between. CDR1 and CDR2 from the germline V gene are SGHAT and FQNNGV. The CDR3 is made up of 13 amino acids. The CDR3 sequence is CASSLVLNSPLHF. CDR3 bases: TGTGCCAGCAGCTTAGTCCTGAATTCACCCCTCCACTTT.

This CDR3 reads CASSLTGGNTGELFF. Here the CDR3 DNA reads TGTGCCAGCAGCCTCACCGGGGGAAACACCGGGGAGCTGTTTTTT. The chain carries TRBV27 and TRBJ2-2, with D possibly being TRBD2 (6 bases). The CDR3 is 15 residues long. CDR1 and CDR2 from the germline V gene are MNHEY and SMNVEV (reference sequence). Between the trimmed V and J ends, which lost 6 bases and 2 bases, there was a span of 13 bases.